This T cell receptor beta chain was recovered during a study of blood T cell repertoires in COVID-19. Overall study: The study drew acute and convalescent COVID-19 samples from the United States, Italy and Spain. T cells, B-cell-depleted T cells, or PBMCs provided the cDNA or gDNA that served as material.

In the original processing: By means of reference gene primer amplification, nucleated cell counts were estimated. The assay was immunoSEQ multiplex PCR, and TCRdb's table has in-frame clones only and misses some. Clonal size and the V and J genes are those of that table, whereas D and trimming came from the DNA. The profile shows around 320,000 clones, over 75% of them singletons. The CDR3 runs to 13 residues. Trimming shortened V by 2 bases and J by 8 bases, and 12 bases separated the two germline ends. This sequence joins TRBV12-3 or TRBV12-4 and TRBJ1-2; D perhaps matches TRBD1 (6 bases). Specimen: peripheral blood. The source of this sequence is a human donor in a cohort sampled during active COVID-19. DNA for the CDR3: TGTGCCAGCAGTTTATCAGGGGCAGAAGGCTACACCTTC. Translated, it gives CASSLSGAEGYTF.